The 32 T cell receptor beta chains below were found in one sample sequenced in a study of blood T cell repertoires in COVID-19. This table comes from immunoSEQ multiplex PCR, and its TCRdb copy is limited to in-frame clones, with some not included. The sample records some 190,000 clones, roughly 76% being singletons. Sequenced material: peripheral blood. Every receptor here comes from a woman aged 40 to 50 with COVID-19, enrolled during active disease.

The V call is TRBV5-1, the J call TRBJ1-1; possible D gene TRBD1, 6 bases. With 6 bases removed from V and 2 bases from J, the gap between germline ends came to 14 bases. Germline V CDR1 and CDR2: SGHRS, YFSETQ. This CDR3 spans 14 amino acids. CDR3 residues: CASTTLGGNTEAFF. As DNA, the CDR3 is TGCGCCAGCACCACCTTAGGGGGAAACACTGAAGCTTTCTTT. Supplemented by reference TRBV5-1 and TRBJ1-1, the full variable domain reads KAGVTQTPRYLIKTRGQQVTLSCSPISGHRSVSWYQQTPGQGLQFLFEYFSETQRNKGNFPGRFSGRQFSNSRSEMNVSTLELGDSALYLCASTTLGGNTEAFFGQGTRLTVV.

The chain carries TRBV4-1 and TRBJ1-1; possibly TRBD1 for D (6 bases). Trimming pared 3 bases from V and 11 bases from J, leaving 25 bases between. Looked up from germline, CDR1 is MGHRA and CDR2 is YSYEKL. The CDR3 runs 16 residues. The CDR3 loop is CASSQVADSLGKGAFF. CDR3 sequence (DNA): TGCGCCAGCAGCCAGGTGGCGGACAGCCTAGGGAAAGGGGCTTTCTTT.

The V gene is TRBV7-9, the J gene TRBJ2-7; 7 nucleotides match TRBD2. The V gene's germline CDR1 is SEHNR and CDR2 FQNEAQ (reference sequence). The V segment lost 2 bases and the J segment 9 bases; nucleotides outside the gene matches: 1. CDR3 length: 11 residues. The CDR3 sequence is CASSLTGGQYF. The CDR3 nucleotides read TGTGCCAGCAGCTTAACGGGAGGGCAGTACTTC.

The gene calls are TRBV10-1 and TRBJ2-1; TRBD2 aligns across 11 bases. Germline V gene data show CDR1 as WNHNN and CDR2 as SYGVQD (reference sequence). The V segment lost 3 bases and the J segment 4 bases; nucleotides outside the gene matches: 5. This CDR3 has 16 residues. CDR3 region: CASSETGTSGYNEQFF. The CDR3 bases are TGCGCCAGCAGTGAAACCGGGACTAGCGGTTACAATGAGCAGTTCTTC.

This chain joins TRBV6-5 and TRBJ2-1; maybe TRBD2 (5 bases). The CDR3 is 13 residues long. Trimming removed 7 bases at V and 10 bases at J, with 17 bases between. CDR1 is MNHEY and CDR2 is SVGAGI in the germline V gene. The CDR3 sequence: CASKRAGGAEQFF. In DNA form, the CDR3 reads TGTGCCAGCAAAAGGGCTGGAGGAGCCGAGCAGTTCTTC.

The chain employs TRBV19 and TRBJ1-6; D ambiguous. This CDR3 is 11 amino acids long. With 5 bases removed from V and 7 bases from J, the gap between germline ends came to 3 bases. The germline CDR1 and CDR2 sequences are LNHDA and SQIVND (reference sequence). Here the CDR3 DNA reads TGTGCCAGTAGTTTAAATTCACCCCTCCACTTT. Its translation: CASSLNSPLHF.

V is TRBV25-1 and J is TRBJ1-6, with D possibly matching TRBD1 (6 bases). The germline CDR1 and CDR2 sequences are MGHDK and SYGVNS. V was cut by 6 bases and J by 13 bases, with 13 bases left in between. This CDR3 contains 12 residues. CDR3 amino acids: CASRTGLLPLHF. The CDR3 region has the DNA TGTGCCAGCAGAACAGGGTTGCTGCCCCTCCACTTT.

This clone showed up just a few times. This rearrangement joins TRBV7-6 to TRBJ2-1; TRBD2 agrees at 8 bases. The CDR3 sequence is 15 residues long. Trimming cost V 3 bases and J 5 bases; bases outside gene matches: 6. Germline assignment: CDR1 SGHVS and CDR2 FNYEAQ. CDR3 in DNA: TGTGCCAGCAGCTTGTTGCGGGGGGCCGACAATGAGCAGTTCTTC. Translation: CASSLLRGADNEQFF.

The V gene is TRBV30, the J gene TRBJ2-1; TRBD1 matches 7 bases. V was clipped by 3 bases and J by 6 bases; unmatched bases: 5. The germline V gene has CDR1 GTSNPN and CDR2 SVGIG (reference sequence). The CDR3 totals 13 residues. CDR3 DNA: TGTGCCTGGAGCCGGGACAGCAGCAATGAGCAGTTCTTC. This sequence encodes CAWSRDSSNEQFF.

CDR3 sequence (DNA): TGTGCCAGCAGCGTAGATTCGGGTTACACCTACAATGAGCAGTTCTTC. Protein sequence: CASSVDSGYTYNEQFF. The V call is TRBV9, the J call TRBJ2-1; D unclear. Germline V gene lookup returns CDR1 SGDLS and CDR2 YYNGEE. The CDR3 loop spans 16 amino acids. V lost 0 bases and J 2 bases, leaving 12 bases between the germline ends.

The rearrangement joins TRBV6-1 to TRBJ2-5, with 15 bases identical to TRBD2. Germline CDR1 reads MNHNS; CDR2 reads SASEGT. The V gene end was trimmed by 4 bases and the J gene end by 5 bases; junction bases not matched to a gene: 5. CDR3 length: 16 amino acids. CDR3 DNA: TGTGCCAGCAGTGTCGGACTAGCGGGAGGGAGGGAGACCCAGTACTTC. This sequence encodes CASSVGLAGGRETQYF.

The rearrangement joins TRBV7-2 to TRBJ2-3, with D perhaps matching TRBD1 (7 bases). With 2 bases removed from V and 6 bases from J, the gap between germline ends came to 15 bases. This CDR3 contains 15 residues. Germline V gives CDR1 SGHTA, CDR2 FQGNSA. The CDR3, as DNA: TGTGCCAGCAGCTTACTCAGGGGGGCGCTTGATACGCAGTATTTT. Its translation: CASSLLRGALDTQYF.

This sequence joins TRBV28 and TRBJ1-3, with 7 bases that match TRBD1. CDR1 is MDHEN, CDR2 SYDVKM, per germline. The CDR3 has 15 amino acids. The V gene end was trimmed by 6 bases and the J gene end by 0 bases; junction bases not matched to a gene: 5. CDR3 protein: CASSLTGFSGNTIYF. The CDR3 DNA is TGTGCCAGCAGCCTGACAGGGTTCTCTGGAAACACCATATATTTT.

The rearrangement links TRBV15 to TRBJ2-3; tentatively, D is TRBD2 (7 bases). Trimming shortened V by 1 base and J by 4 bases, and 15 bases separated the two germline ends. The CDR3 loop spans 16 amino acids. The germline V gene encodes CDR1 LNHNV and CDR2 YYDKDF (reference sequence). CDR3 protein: CATSRVSRGQPDTQYF. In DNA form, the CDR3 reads TGTGCCACCAGCAGAGTATCGCGGGGGCAGCCAGATACGCAGTATTTT.

The CDR3, as DNA: TGTGCCAGCAGTGCAATAGGTGCAGGGCGGAGTGAAGCTTTCTTT. Protein sequence: CASSAIGAGRSEAFF. The J gene is TRBJ1-1, the V gene TRBV2; possibly TRBD1 for D (5 bases). Trimming cost V 4 bases and J 7 bases, with 19 bases left between them. The CDR3 contains 15 residues. Germline assignment: CDR1 SNHLY and CDR2 FYNNEI.

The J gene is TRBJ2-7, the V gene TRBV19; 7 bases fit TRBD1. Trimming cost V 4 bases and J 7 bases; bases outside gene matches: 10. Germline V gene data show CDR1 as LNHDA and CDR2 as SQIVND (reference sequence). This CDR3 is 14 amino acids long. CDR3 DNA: TGTGCCAGTAGTAGCACAGGGGTACCTAAGGAGCAGTACTTC. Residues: CASSSTGVPKEQYF.

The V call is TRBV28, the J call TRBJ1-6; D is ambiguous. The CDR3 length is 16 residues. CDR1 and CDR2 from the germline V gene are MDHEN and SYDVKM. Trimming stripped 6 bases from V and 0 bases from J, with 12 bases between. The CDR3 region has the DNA TGTGCCAGCAGCCGTTCTCGGAGCTCCTATAATTCACCCCTCCACTTT. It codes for CASSRSRSSYNSPLHF.

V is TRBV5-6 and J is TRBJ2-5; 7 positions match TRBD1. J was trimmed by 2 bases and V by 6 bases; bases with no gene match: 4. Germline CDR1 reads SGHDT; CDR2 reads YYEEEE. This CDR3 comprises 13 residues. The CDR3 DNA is TGTGCCAGCATCTCGACAGGGCAAGAGACCCAGTACTTC. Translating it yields CASISTGQETQYF.

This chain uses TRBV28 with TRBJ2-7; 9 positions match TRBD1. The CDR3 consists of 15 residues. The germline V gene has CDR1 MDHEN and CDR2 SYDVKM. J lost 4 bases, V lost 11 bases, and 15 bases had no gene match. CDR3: CAARSAGTGRYEQYF. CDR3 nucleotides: TGTGCCGCCCGATCTGCCGGGACAGGGAGGTACGAGCAGTACTTC.

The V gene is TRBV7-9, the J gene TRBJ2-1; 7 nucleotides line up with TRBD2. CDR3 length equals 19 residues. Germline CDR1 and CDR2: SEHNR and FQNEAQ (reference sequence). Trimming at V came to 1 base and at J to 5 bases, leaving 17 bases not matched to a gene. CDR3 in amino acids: CASSLGLIGRTLWDNEQFF. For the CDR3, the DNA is TGTGCCAGCAGCTTAGGGCTTATCGGGAGGACCCTCTGGGACAATGAGCAGTTCTTC.

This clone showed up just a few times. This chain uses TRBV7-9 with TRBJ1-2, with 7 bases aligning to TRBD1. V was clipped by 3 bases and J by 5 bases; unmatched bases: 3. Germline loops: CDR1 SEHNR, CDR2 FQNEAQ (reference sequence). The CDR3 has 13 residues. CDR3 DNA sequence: TGTGCCAGCAGCTTCGGGACAGAATATGGCTACACCTTC. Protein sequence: CASSFGTEYGYTF.

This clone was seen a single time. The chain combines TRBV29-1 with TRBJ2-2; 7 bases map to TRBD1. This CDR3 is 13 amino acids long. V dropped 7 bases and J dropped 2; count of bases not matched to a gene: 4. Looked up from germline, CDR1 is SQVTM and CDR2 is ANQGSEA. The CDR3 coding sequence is TGCAGCGCGGGACAGCAAAACACCGGGGAGCTGTTTTTT. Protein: CSAGQQNTGELFF.

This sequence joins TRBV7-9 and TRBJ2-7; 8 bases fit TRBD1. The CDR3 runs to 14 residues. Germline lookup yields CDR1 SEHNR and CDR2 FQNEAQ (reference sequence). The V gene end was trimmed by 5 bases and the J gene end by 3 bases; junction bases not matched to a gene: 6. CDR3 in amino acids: CASSETGTGYEQYF. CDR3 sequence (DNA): TGTGCCAGCAGCGAAACCGGGACAGGCTACGAGCAGTACTTC.

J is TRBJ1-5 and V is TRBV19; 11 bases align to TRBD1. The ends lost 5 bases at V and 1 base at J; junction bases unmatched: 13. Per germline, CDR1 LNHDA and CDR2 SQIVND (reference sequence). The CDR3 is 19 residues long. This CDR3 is CASSANIGQGAQSNQPQHF. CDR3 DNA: TGTGCCAGTAGTGCTAACATCGGACAGGGGGCTCAGAGCAATCAGCCCCAGCATTTT.

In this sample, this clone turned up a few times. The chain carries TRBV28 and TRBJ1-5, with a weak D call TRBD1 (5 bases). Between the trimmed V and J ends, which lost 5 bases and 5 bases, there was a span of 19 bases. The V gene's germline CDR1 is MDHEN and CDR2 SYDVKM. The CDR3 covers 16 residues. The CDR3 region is CASSPEVGHLYQPQHF. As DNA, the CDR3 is TGTGCCAGCAGTCCCGAGGTAGGACATCTTTATCAGCCCCAGCATTTT.

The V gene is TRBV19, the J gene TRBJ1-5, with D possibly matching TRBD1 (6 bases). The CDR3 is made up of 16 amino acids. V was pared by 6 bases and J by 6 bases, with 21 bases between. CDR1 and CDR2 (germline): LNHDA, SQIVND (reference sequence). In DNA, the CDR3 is TGTGCCAGTAGACACACACAGGGTACGGTAGCTCAGCCCCAGCATTTT. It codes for CASRHTQGTVAQPQHF.

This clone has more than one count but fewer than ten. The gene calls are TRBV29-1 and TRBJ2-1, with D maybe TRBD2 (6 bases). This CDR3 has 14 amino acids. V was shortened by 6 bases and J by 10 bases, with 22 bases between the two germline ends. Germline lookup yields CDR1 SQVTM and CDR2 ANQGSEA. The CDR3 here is CSVRGGGIRKEQFF. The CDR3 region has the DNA TGCAGCGTCCGGGGAGGAGGGATTCGTAAGGAGCAGTTCTTC.

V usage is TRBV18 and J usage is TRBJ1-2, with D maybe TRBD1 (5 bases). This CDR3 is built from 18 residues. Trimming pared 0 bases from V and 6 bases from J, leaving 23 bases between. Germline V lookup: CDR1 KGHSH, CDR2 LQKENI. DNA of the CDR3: TGTGCCAGCTCACCACCCACCGTAGGCCGCCCGCAGGGTAATGGCTACACCTTC. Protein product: CASSPPTVGRPQGNGYTF.

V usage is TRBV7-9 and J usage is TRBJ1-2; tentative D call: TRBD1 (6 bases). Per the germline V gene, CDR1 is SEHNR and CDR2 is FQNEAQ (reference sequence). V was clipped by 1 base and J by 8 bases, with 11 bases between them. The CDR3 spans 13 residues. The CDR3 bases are TGTGCCAGCAGCTTAGTATCAGGGGTCGGCTACACCTTC. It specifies CASSLVSGVGYTF.

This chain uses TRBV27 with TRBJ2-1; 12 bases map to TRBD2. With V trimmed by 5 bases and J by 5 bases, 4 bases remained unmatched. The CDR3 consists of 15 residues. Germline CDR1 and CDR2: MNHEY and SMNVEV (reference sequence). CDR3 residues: CASSPLAGGNNEQFF. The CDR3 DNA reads TGTGCCAGCAGTCCCCTAGCGGGGGGGAACAATGAGCAGTTCTTC.

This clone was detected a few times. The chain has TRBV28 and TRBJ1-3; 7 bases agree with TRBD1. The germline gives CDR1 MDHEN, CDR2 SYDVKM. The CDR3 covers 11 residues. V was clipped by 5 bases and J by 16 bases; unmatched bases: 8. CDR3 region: CASSRDSPMYF. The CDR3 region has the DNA TGTGCCAGCAGTCGGGACAGCCCGATGTATTTT.

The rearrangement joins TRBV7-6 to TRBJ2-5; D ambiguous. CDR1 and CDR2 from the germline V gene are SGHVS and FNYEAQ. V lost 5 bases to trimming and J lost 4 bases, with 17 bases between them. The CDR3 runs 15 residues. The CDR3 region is CASSPSLVAAETQYF. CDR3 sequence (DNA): TGTGCCAGCAGCCCCTCCCTTGTGGCGGCAGAGACCCAGTACTTC. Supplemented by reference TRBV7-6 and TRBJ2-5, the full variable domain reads GAGVSQSPRYKVTKRGQDVALRCDPISGHVSLYWYRQALGQGPEFLTYFNYEAQQDKSGLPNDRFSAERPEGSISTLTIQRTEQRDSAMYRCASSPSLVAAETQYFGPGTRLLVL.